This T cell receptor (beta chain) was retrieved from a study of OX40 agonist ivuxolimab in advanced cancers. Overall study context: Three patients got partial responses; one had hepatocellular carcinoma and two had cutaneous melanoma. Study results and limitations: Those patients achieving a partial response at 0.1-3.0 mg/kg showed among the lowest clonal expansion.

In regard to this clone: Its antigen is not known.

V was trimmed by 11 bases and J by 4 bases, leaving 18 bases between them. This CDR3 contains 13 residues. Germline loops: CDR1 WNHNN, CDR2 SYGVQD (reference sequence). Libraries were prepared by immunoSEQ multiplex PCR; TCRdb keeps only in-frame clonotypes and omits some of them. The data contain more than 25,000 clones, 86% of them singletons. Source: CD4+ or CD8+ T cells sorted from blood, taken in a trial of the OX40 agonist ivuxolimab. V is TRBV10-1 and J is TRBJ2-7; D may be TRBD2 (6 bases). The sequence came from an adult with an advanced solid tumor such as melanoma, head and neck, liver or kidney cancer. Written as DNA, the CDR3 is TGCGCCTGTCTGGGGAGGAGAATTTACGAGCAGTACTTC. Encoded protein: CACLGRRIYEQYF.